The sample holds a few counts of the clone carrying this T cell receptor beta chain. Its target is unknown. The data derive from a study of cytomegalovirus exposure and HLA in healthy donors. Findings of the study overall: The authors excluded some V segments, including TRBV6-2 and TRBV6-3, as indistinguishable.

PCR involved 60 Vbeta and 13 Jbeta primers. The table came from immunoSEQ multiplex PCR; TCRdb's copy has only in-frame clones and leaves some out. The sample carries more than 90,000 clones, roughly 82% recorded once. Per germline, CDR1 SGDLS and CDR2 YYNGEE. The ends were cut back, 0 bases at V and 7 bases at J, with 11 bases in the middle. This CDR3 has 14 residues. The sample comprised PBMCs. V gene TRBV9 combines with J gene TRBJ2-1, with D unresolved. This sequence was found in a man in his fifties or sixties in good health and CMV-seronegative. The CDR3 DNA sequence: TGTGCCAGCAGCGTAGAACTCTTACCGAATGAGCAGTTCTTC. Residues: CASSVELLPNEQFF. The variable domain in full, with the rest retrieved from reference TRBV9 and TRBJ2-1, is DSGVTQTPKHLITATGQRVTLRCSPRSGDLSVYWYQQSLDQGLQFLIQYYNGEERAKGNILERFSAQQFPDLHSELNLSSLELGDSALYFCASSVELLPNEQFFGPGTRLTVL.